This T cell receptor beta chain was retrieved from a study of patients and donors after allogeneic stem cell transplantation. In TCRdb, the RT-PCR reads were re-called with MiXCR into one record per CDR3 protein. The sample records 900,000 to 1,000,000 distinct CDR3 sequences, about 20% being singletons. This CDR3 comprises 15 residues. The J segment lost 2 bases and the V segment lost 3 bases, leaving 3 bases of the junction unmatched. CDR1 and CDR2 from the germline V gene are MNHEY and SVGAGI. This clonotype was seen ten or more times. This clonotype was obtained from a human donor who was either an allogeneic HSCT recipient or a stem cell or donor lymphocyte infusion donor (not recorded which). It is not recorded whose cells these are; they may come from a transplant donor. The chain uses TRBV6-5 and TRBJ2-3; 9 nucleotides agree with TRBD2. Sequenced material: blood, either unsorted or a sorted T cell fraction (not recorded which). CDR3 residues: CASSYSSGTTDTQYF. CDR3 in DNA: TGTGCCAGCAGTTATTCTAGCGGGACCACAGATACGCAGTATTTT.